This T cell receptor beta chain originates from a study of OX40 agonist ivuxolimab in advanced cancers. V gave up 0 bases and J gave up 6 bases; unmatched junction bases: 6. The length of the CDR3 is 16 residues. Germline assignment: CDR1 SGHRS and CDR2 YFSETQ. The assay was immunoSEQ multiplex PCR, and TCRdb's table has in-frame clones only and misses some. The table lists more than 30,000 clones, around 80% of them singletons. General study results and limits: Nonresponders included some who also had low normalized T-cell clonal expansion. Clonal expansion by week 6 occurred in CD4+ and CD8+ blood T cells (at 0.1 to 3.0 mg/kg).

As for this clone: The target antigen is unknown.

The rearrangement uses TRBV5-1 and TRBJ2-1; 10 nucleotides line up with TRBD1. Specimen: CD4+ or CD8+ T cells sorted from blood, collected in a trial of the OX40 agonist ivuxolimab. This TCR came from an adult with an advanced solid tumor such as melanoma, head and neck, liver or kidney cancer. The CDR3 DNA reads TGCGCCAGCAGCTTGGGCCCCGGGACAGGGGTCAATGAGCAGTTCTTC. It codes for CASSLGPGTGVNEQFF.